A single TCR beta chain is shown here with its context. Its matching antigen is unknown. The source of the sample is a study of response to subunit inactivated influenza vaccine. Study-wide results and caveats: It was suggested by the authors that few new T cells are recruited by each seasonal influenza vaccination.

TCRdb called the RT-PCR reads again in MiXCR, with one record for every CDR3 protein. Of roughly 630,000 distinct CDR3 sequences listed, about 14% are singletons. Germline V gene sequence: CDR1 SGHTA, CDR2 FQGNSA. The V gene end was trimmed by 3 bases and the J gene end by 9 bases; junction bases not matched to a gene: 14. CDR3 length equals 15 residues. The chain links TRBV7-2 to TRBJ2-7; 7 nucleotides agree with TRBD1. The receptor's source is a man over 45 who received an inactivated influenza vaccine. The sample was PBMCs from blood, taken around 14 days before vaccination. Here the CDR3 DNA reads TGTGCCAGCAGCTTCTCCGGGACAGAGGGAGCTGGGCAGTACTTC. Residues: CASSFSGTEGAGQYF.